The 19 T cell receptor beta chains in this list originate from one sample, sequenced in a study of CD8+ T cells in alopecia areata (dated by TCRdb to the late 2010s). The intended sense of this specimen's time point label: approximately 4 weeks on oral tofacitinib. This specimen's treatment or condition label, per the study, means: oral pan-JAK inhibitor, 5-10 mg twice daily. Preparation of the library involved the immunoSEQ multiplex PCR assay. RNA was extracted from all samples and reverse transcribed into cDNA as template for TCR sequencing. The table was pulled from immuneACCESS by TCRdb, which kept in-frame rearrangements only. Such tables lose some clones; where checked, under half of the loss comes from unresolved V genes, and the rest has no known cause. The sample table contains some 130,000 clones; only one count was recorded for 45% to 60% of them. Of the sample, about 16% is held by the ten largest clones.

Here the sequenced sample was CD8+ T cells sorted from blood, taken at week 4, from a patient treated with tofacitinib. These receptors all stem from a human donor with alopecia areata.

This clone occurred a few times. In DNA, the CDR3 is TGTGCCAGCAGCTTAGCGGGCAGCTTCTATGGCTACACCTTC. Protein: CASSLAGSFYGYTF. The V and J genes are TRBV7-9 and TRBJ1-2; D gene ambiguous. Looked up from germline, CDR1 is SEHNR and CDR2 is FQNEAQ (reference sequence). CDR3 length: 14 amino acids. The V gene lost 0 bases and the J gene lost 4 bases, with 9 bases spanning the gap.

This sequence joins TRBV7-9 and TRBJ2-3; no clear D gene. V lost 5 bases and J lost 0, with 6 bases in between. The CDR3 length is 13 residues. Germline CDR1 SEHNR, CDR2 FQNEAQ (reference sequence). CDR3 sequence: CASSPPSTDTQYF. CDR3 nucleotides: TGTGCCAGCAGCCCCCCGAGCACAGATACGCAGTATTTT.

V is TRBV30 and J is TRBJ2-5, with D unresolved. V lost 7 bases and J 5 bases, leaving 11 bases between the germline ends. Germline V CDR1 and CDR2: GTSNPN, SVGIG (reference sequence). The CDR3 totals 11 residues. The CDR3 protein is CALDGLETQYF. The CDR3 nucleotides are TGTGCCTTGGATGGGTTGGAGACCCAGTACTTC.

The rearrangement uses TRBV2 and TRBJ1-1, with 7 bases matching TRBD1. CDR1 and CDR2 from the germline V gene are SNHLY and FYNNEI. The CDR3 spans 13 residues. The V gene end was trimmed by 6 bases and the J gene end by 4 bases; junction bases not matched to a gene: 5. In DNA, the CDR3 is TGTGCCAGCAGGTACTGGGACAGCACTGAAGCTTTCTTT. This encodes CASRYWDSTEAFF. Looking up the rest from reference TRBV2 and TRBJ1-1 gives the full variable domain: EPEVTQTPSHQVTQMGQEVILRCVPISNHLYFYWYRQILGQKVEFLVSFYNNEISEKSEIFDDQFSVERPDGSNFTLKIRSTKLEDSAMYFCASRYWDSTEAFFGQGTRLTVV.

V is TRBV7-9 and J is TRBJ1-1, with TRBD1 matching 8 bases. Germline trimming cut 4 bases from V and 1 base from J; bases unmatched to any gene: 5. Germline values: CDR1 SEHNR, CDR2 FQNEAQ (reference sequence). The CDR3 sequence is 15 residues long. CDR3 DNA sequence: TGTGCCAGCAGCTCCACGGACAGGGAGAACACTGAAGCTTTCTTT. Residues: CASSSTDRENTEAFF.

The gene calls are TRBV7-9 and TRBJ2-7; D is unclear. The CDR3 extends over 14 amino acids. Per germline, CDR1 SEHNR and CDR2 FQNEAQ (reference sequence). Trimming took 0 bases from V and 5 from J, leaving 11 bases between them. Here the CDR3 reads CASSLAGAPDEQYF. The DNA for the CDR3 is TGTGCCAGCAGCTTAGCGGGCGCACCCGACGAGCAGTACTTC. Using reference TRBV7-9 and TRBJ2-7 for the parts outside the CDR3, the full variable domain is DTGVSQNPRHKITKRGQNVTFRCDPISEHNRLYWYRQTLGQGPEFLTYFQNEAQLEKSRLLSDRFSAERPKGSFSTLEIQRTEQGDSAMYLCASSLAGAPDEQYFGPGTRLTVT.

The chain joins TRBV18 to TRBJ1-5; 10 bases line up with TRBD1. The CDR3 has 16 residues. Per germline, CDR1 KGHSH and CDR2 LQKENI. With V trimmed by 4 bases and J by 4 bases, 7 bases remained unmatched. CDR3 sequence (DNA): TGTGCCAGCTCACTAACCGGGACAGGGGTTAATCAGCCCCAGCATTTT. Protein: CASSLTGTGVNQPQHF.

This clone was found a few times. V and J are TRBV29-1 and TRBJ2-7; 7 bases match TRBD1. The CDR3 has 13 residues. With V trimmed by 7 bases and J by 3 bases, 9 bases remained unmatched. Germline lookup yields CDR1 SQVTM and CDR2 ANQGSEA. DNA of the CDR3: TGCAGCGGATGGGATGGGACAGACTACGAGCAGTACTTC. This codes for CSGWDGTDYEQYF.

V usage is TRBV6-5 and J usage is TRBJ1-4; the D is unclear. The CDR3 is 13 residues long. V was trimmed by 5 bases and J by 8 bases, leaving 12 bases between them. Germline CDR1 MNHEY, CDR2 SVGAGI. The CDR3 sequence is CASSDSLEEKLFF. The CDR3 DNA follows: TGTGCCAGCAGTGATTCTCTGGAGGAAAAACTGTTTTTT.

The chain joins TRBV30 to TRBJ2-3, with D possibly TRBD1 on 5 matching bases. Per the germline V gene, CDR1 is GTSNPN and CDR2 is SVGIG (reference sequence). V was trimmed by 4 bases and J by 5 bases, leaving 13 bases between them. This CDR3 has 13 residues. The CDR3 sequence is CAWNLGVRDTQYF. The CDR3 region has the DNA TGTGCCTGGAATTTAGGGGTCCGAGATACGCAGTATTTT.

A single count supports this clone. The chain is built from TRBV6-5 and TRBJ1-4; possible D gene TRBD1, 6 bases. The germline gives CDR1 MNHEY, CDR2 SVGAGI. The CDR3 length is 11 residues. The ends were cut back, 6 bases at V and 13 bases at J, with 12 bases in the middle. This chain's CDR3 is CASSYMGALFF. In nucleotides, the CDR3 is TGTGCCAGCAGCTATATGGGGGCACTGTTTTTT.

This clone has a handful of counts. This chain joins TRBV6-5 and TRBJ2-6; perhaps TRBD1 as D (5 bases). The CDR3 extends over 14 amino acids. Germline V gives CDR1 MNHEY, CDR2 SVGAGI. V lost 8 bases to trimming and J lost 1 base, with 9 bases between them. The CDR3 sequence: CASGRVSGANVLTF. CDR3 nucleotides: TGTGCCAGCGGCAGGGTTTCTGGGGCCAACGTCCTGACTTTC.

V usage is TRBV13 and J usage is TRBJ2-1; maybe TRBD1 (6 bases). Trimming removed 4 bases from V and 9 bases from J, with 10 bases in between. CDR3 length equals 12 residues. Per the germline V gene, CDR1 is PRHDT and CDR2 is FYEKMQ (reference sequence). The DNA for the CDR3 is TGTGCCAGCAGCTCACAGGGTCCTGAGCAGTTCTTC. Amino acid sequence: CASSSQGPEQFF.

This chain connects TRBV5-1 to TRBJ2-7; D uncertain. Germline V gene data show CDR1 as SGHRS and CDR2 as YFSETQ. The CDR3 extends over 14 amino acids. Trimming took 0 bases from V and 2 from J, leaving 9 bases between them. CDR3 DNA: TGCGCCAGCAGCTTGGGGGGTGTGACCTACGAGCAGTACTTC. Amino acids: CASSLGGVTYEQYF.

This rearrangement joins TRBV2 to TRBJ1-2; D is perhaps TRBD1 (5 bases). CDR1 and CDR2 from the germline V gene are SNHLY and FYNNEI. The germline V and J ends were trimmed by 5 bases and 5 bases, with 21 bases remaining between them. The CDR3 extends over 16 amino acids. CDR3 in amino acids: CASSPTWAGRWYGYTF. For the CDR3, the DNA is TGTGCCAGCAGTCCAACTTGGGCAGGGAGGTGGTATGGCTACACCTTC.

This clone has just a few counts. The rearrangement joins TRBV4-3 to TRBJ2-1; D remains unclear. Trimming left V 1 base short and J 7 bases short, with 8 bases between. Germline V gene lookup returns CDR1 LGHNA and CDR2 YSLEER. The CDR3 totals 13 residues. As DNA, the CDR3 is TGCGCCAGCAGCCAAGTGGCATGGAATGAGCAGTTCTTC. Translated, it gives CASSQVAWNEQFF.

The chain joins TRBV14 to TRBJ1-2; D call uncertain. This CDR3 region has 15 residues. Germline V gene sequence: CDR1 SGHDN, CDR2 FVKESK. Between the trimmed V and J ends, which lost 0 bases and 2 bases, there was a span of 10 bases. The CDR3, as DNA: TGTGCCAGCAGCCAAGATAAACGGCTAAACTATGGCTACACCTTC. Amino acids: CASSQDKRLNYGYTF.

CDR3 coding DNA: TGTGCCAGCAGCCACCGGGTAAAAGTTAACGAGCAGTACTTC. Translation: CASSHRVKVNEQYF. V and J are TRBV7-9 and TRBJ2-7, with no clear D. Germline V gene data show CDR1 as SEHNR and CDR2 as FQNEAQ (reference sequence). The V end was cut by 5 bases, the J end by 5 bases, with 16 bases between. This CDR3 has 14 residues.

This chain uses TRBV18 with TRBJ2-3, with 7 bases matching TRBD1. V shed 3 bases and J 2 bases; nucleotides not matched to a gene: 5. The CDR3 spans 15 residues. Germline V CDR1 and CDR2: KGHSH, LQKENI. CDR3: CASSPGDSFTDTQYF. CDR3 coding DNA: TGTGCCAGCTCACCGGGGGACAGTTTCACAGATACGCAGTATTTT.